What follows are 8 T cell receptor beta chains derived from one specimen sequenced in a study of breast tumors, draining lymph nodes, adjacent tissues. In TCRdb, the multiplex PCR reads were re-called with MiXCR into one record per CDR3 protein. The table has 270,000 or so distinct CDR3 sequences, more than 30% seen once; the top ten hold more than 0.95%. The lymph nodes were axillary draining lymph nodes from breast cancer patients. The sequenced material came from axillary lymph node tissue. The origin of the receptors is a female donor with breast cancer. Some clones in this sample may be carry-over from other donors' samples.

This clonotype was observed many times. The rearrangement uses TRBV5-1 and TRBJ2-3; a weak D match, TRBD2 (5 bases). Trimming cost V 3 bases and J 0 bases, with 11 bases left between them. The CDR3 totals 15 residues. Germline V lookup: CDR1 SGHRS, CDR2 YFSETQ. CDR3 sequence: CASSSLPGSTDTQYF. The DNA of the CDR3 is TGCGCCAGCAGCTCCCTGCCGGGGAGCACAGATACGCAGTATTTT.

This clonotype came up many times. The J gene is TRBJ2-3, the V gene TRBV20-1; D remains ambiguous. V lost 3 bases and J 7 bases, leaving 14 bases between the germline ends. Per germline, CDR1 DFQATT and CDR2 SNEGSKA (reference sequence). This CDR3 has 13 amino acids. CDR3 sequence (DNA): TGCAGTGCTAGTCCGCTAGATAGGTATACGCAGTATTTT. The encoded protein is CSASPLDRYTQYF.

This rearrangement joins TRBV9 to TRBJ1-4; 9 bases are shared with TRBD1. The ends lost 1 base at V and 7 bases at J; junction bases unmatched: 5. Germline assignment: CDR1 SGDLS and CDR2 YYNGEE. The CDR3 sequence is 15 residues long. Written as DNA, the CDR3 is TGTGCCAGCAGCGTAACAGGGGGCATGGCTGAAAAACTGTTTTTT. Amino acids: CASSVTGGMAEKLFF.

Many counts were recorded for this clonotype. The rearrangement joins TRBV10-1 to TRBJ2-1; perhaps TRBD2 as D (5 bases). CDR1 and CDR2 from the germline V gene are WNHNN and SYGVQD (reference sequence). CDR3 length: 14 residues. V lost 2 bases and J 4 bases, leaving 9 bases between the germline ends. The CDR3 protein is CASSERLAYNEQFF. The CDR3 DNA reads TGCGCCAGCAGTGAGAGGCTAGCTTACAATGAGCAGTTCTTC.

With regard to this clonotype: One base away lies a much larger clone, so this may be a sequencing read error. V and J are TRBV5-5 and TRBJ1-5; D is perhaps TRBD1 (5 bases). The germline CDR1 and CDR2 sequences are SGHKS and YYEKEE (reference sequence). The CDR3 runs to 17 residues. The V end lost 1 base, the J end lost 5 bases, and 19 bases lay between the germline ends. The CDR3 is CASSLYRSGTKDQPQHF. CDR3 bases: TGTGCCAGCAGCTTGTACCGCTCCGGGACGAAGGATCAGCCCCAGCATTTT.

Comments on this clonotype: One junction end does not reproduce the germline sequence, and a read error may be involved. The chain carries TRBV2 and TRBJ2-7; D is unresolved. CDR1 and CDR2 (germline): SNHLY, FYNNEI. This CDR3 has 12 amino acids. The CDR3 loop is CASSESPYEQHF. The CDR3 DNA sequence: TGTGCCAGCAGTGAATCCCCTTACGAGCAGCACTTC.

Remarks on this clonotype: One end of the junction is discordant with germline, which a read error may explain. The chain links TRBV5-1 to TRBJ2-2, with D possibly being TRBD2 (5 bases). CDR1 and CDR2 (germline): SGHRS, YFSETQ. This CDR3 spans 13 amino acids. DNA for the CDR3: TGCGCCAGCAGCTCGGCGAACACCGGGGATCTGTTTTTT. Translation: CASSSANTGDLFF.

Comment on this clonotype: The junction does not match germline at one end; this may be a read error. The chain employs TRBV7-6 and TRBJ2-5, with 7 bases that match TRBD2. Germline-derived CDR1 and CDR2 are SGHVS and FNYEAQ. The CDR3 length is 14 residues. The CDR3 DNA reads TGTGCCAGCAGTTTAGAGAGCGGGACGGAGGCCCAGTACTTC. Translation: CASSLESGTEAQYF. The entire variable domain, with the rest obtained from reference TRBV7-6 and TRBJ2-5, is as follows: GAGVSQSPRYKVTKRGQDVALRCDPISGHVSLYWYRQALGQGPEFLTYFNYEAQQDKSGLPNDRFSAERPEGSISTLTIQRTEQRDSAMYRCASSLESGTEAQYFGPGTRLLVL.